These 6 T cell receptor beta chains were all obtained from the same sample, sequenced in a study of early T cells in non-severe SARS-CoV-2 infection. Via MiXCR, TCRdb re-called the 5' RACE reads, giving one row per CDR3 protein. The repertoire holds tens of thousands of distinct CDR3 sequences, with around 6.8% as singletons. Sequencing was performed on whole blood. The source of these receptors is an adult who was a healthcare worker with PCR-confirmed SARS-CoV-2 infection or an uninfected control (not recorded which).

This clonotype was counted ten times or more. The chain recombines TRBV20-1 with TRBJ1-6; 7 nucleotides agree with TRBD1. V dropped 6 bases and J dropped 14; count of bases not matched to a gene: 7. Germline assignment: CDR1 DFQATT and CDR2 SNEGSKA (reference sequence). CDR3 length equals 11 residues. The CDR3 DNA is TGCAGTGCCGTTTTCAGGGGGTCCCTCCACTTT. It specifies CSAVFRGSLHF.

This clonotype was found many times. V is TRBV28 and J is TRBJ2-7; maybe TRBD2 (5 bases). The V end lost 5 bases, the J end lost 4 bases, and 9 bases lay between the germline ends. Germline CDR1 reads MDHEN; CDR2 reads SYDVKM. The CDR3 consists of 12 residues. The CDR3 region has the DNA TGTGCCAGCAGTCAACGGGGATACGAGCAGTACTTC. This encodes CASSQRGYEQYF. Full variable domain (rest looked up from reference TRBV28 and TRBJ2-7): DVKVTQSSRYLVKRTGEKVFLECVQDMDHENMFWYRQDPGLGLRLIYFSYDVKMKEKGDIPEGYSVSREKKERFSLILESASTNQTSMYLCASSQRGYEQYFGPGTRLTVT.

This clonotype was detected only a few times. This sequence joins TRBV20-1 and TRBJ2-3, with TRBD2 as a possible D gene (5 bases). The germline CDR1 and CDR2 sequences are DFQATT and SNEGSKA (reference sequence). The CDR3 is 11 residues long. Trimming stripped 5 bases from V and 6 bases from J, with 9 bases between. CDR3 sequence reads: CSAQTGDTQYF. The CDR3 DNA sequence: TGCAGTGCTCAAACGGGGGATACGCAGTATTTT.

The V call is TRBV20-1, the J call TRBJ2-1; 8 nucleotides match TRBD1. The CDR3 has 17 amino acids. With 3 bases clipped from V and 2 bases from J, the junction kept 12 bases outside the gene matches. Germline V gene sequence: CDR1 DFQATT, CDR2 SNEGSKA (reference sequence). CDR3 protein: CSARDRVGLQTYNEQFF. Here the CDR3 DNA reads TGCAGTGCTAGGGACAGGGTGGGGCTACAAACCTACAATGAGCAGTTCTTC.

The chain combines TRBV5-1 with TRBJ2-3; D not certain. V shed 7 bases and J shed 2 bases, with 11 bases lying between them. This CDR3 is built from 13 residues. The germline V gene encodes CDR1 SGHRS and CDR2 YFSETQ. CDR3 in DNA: TGCGCCAGCCACTCCGCCCCCACAGATACGCAGTATTTT. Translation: CASHSAPTDTQYF.

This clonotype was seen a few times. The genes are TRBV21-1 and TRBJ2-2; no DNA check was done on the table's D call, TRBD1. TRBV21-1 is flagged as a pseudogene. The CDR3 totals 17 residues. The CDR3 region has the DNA TGTGCCAGCACCCCGACAGGGGGCTCGGAGAACACCGGGGAGCTGTTTTTT. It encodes CASTPTGGSENTGELFF.